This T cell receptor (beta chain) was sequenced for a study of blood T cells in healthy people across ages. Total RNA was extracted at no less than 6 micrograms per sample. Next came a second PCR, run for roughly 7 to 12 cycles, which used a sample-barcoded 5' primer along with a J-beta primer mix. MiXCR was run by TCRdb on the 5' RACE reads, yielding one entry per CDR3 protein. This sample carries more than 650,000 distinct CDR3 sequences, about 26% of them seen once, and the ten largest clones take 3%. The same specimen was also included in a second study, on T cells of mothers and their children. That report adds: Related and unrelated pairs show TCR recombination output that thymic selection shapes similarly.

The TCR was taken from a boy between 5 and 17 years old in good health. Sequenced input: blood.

CDR3 sequence reads: CASSPGEGSEKLFF. The CDR3 DNA sequence: TGTGCCAGCAGCCCGGGGGAAGGGTCAGAAAAACTGTTTTTT. The rearrangement joins TRBV11-2 to TRBJ1-4; maybe TRBD1 (5 bases). The germline CDR1 and CDR2 sequences are SGHAT and FQNNGV. The V gene lost 5 bases and the J gene lost 8 bases, with 15 bases spanning the gap. The length of the CDR3 is 14 residues.